Listed below are T cell receptor beta chains from one sample, sequenced in a study of PD-L1 blockade in urothelial cancer. Only in-frame clones appear in the TCRdb table, and some are missing; sequencing was by immunoSEQ multiplex PCR. In the table there are around 32,000 clones, 75% to 90% of which are singletons. The input for sequencing was PBMCs, taken around atezolizumab (anti-PD-L1) treatment. All receptors come from a man between 45 and 60 years old with urothelial cancer. The CDR3 runs from the conserved cysteine through the conserved F or W. The D gene is left open where the match is weak. For some rows the clone size is stated as once, few or many, or as a class when expanded; others skip it.

TRBD1	TRBV5-5	.	TRBJ2-7	19	CASSTRDRVGVGLGTEQYF	TGTGCCAGCAGCACCAGGGACAGGGTAGGTGTGGGTCTTGGTACCGAGCAGTACTTC
.	TRBV30	.	TRBJ2-5	13	CAWSGRVGETQYF	TGTGCCTGGAGCGGCAGGGTTGGAGAGACCCAGTACTTC
.	TRBV9	once	TRBJ2-3	17	CASSVATWDSSTDTQYF	TGTGCCAGCAGCGTAGCTACGTGGGACTCCTCCACAGATACGCAGTATTTT
TRBD2	TRBV9	.	TRBJ2-7	14	CASSLAGTSDEQYF	TGTGCCAGCAGCCTCGCAGGGACTAGCGACGAGCAGTACTTC
TRBD2	TRBV7-2	.	TRBJ2-2	16	CASSPRLAGGPGELFF	TGTGCCAGCAGCCCCAGACTAGCGGGAGGGCCAGGGGAGCTGTTTTTT
.	TRBV30	.	TRBJ2-5	14	CAWRSRGLGETQYF	TGTGCCTGGAGGTCCCGGGGATTAGGGGAGACCCAGTACTTC
.	TRBV7-9	.	TRBJ2-2	14	CASSLSSVTGELFF	TGTGCCAGCAGCTTGTCCTCCGTCACCGGGGAGCTGTTTTTT
.	TRBV30	.	TRBJ2-7	13	CAWGRPPAYEQYF	TGTGCCTGGGGGCGTCCGCCCGCTTACGAGCAGTACTTC
TRBD1	TRBV5-1	.	TRBJ1-4	16	CASSLGGQGWDEKLFF	TGCGCCAGCAGCTTGGGGGGACAGGGTTGGGATGAAAAACTGTTTTTT
TRBD1	TRBV9	.	TRBJ2-2	17	CASSVYRTGGLGGELFF	TGTGCCAGCAGCGTATACAGAACAGGGGGCTTGGGCGGGGAGCTGTTTTTT
TRBD2	TRBV7-2	.	TRBJ2-2	16	CASSRTSGSLTGELFF	TGTGCCAGCAGCCGGACTAGCGGGAGTTTAACCGGGGAGCTGTTTTTT
.	TRBV11-2	.	TRBJ2-1	14	CASSSLRRGYEQFF	TGTGCCAGCAGCTCCCTTCGCAGGGGTTATGAGCAGTTCTTC
.	TRBV10-3	.	TRBJ2-3	16	CAIRPDSYSPHDTQYF	TGTGCCATCAGACCGGACTCGTACAGTCCACATGATACGCAGTATTTT
.	TRBV4-2	few	TRBJ1-4	17	CASSPPAGGPTNEKLFF	TGTGCCAGCAGCCCACCGGCCGGGGGACCAACTAATGAAAAACTGTTTTTT
.	TRBV14	.	TRBJ2-5	16	CASSVGRIPYQETQYF	TGTGCCAGCAGCGTGGGGCGCATCCCCTACCAAGAGACCCAGTACTTC